The source of this T cell receptor beta chain is a study of CD8 T cells in Susac syndrome. Study observations and caveats: It was acknowledged in the study that its TCR sequencing and HLA analysis involved a relatively small number of individuals.

V gave up 3 bases and J gave up 2 bases, with 16 bases separating them. Germline V CDR1 and CDR2: SEHNR, FQNEAQ (reference sequence). The CDR3 spans 16 residues. Points on this clonotype: The antigen remains undetermined.

Sequencing of TCR beta covered CD8+ and CD4+ T cells obtained from blood. Both CD4+ and CD8+ T cells were negatively isolated, and TEMRA cells underwent FACS enrichment. Reverse transcription used roughly 0.45 to 1 ug RNA and random hexamers. TCR beta CDR3 was amplified by immunoSEQ multiplex PCR. This amplification extended across 54 Vbeta and 13 Jbeta segments. MiXCR was run by TCRdb on the immunoSEQ multiplex PCR reads, yielding one entry per CDR3 protein. The sample records over 95,000 distinct CDR3 sequences, 85% to 95% being singletons. V is TRBV7-9 and J is TRBJ2-5; a possible D gene is TRBD1 (5 bases). The source is a human donor in good health. The source material was CD8+ T cells from PBMCs. Written as DNA, the CDR3 is TGTGCCAGCAGCTTTGGATACAGGAGTCAACAAGAGACCCAGTACTTC. Its translation: CASSFGYRSQQETQYF.